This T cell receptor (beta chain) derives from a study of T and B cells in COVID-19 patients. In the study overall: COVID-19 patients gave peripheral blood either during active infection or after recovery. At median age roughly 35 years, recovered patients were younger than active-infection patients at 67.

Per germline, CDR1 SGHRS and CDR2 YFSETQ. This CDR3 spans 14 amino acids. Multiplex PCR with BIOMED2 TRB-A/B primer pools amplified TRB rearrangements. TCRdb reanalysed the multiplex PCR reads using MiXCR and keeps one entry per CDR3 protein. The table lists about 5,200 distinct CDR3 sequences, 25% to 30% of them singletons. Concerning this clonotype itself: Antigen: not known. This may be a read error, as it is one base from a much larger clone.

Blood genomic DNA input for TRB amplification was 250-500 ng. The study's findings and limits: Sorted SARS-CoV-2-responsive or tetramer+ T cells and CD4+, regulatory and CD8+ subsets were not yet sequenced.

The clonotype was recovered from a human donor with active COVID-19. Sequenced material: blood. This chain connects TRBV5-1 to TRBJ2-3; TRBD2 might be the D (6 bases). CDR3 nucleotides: TGCGCCAGCAGCCCGCAGCGCGGGGCGGATAAGCAGTATTTT. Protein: CASSPQRGADKQYF.